This T cell receptor (beta chain) was sequenced for a study of blood T cell repertoires in COVID-19. Background on the study: PBMCs, B-cell-depleted T cells, or T cells were the source of the cDNA or gDNA that made up the material.

Sequencing used immunoSEQ multiplex PCR; TCRdb keeps in-frame clones, though not all of them. The data hold about 160,000 clones, with 70% to 85% observed a single time. Germline V lookup: CDR1 MNHEY, CDR2 SVGAGI. This CDR3 region has 13 residues. V was trimmed by 7 bases and J by 4 bases, leaving 10 bases between them. Sequencing was performed on peripheral blood. The rearrangement links TRBV6-5 to TRBJ2-2; D might be TRBD1 (5 bases). The receptor was derived from an elderly woman with acute or convalescent COVID-19. CDR3 region: CASIGRGTGELFF. CDR3 nucleotide sequence: TGTGCCAGCATTGGAAGGGGCACCGGGGAGCTGTTTTTT.